This TCR beta chain was captured by sequencing in a study of CXCR3-negative and CXCR3-positive naive CD8 T cells. In preparing the TRB cDNA libraries, 5' RACE with UMI labels was used. TCRdb reprocessed the 5' RACE reads and stores each CDR3 protein as one record, lacking DNA. The listing records around 52,000 distinct CDR3 sequences. Note on this clonotype: Its target is unknown.

General study findings and limits: Memory CD8+ cells had much lower diversity, and both naive subsets had comparably high diversity. Surface CD5 was comparable between naive subsets; TCR strength was inferred from TRB CDR3 properties.

Sequenced sample: memory CD8+ T cells from blood. This receptor was identified in a human donor in good health. Some clones in this sample may be carry-over from other donors' samples.

The CDR3 loop is CASSLAQGAPYEQYF. This chain joins TRBV7-6 and TRBJ2-7; absent DNA, TCRdb's TRBD1 call cannot be checked. The CDR3 length is 15 residues. The germline V gene has CDR1 SGHVS and CDR2 FNYEAQ.